The 9 T cell receptor beta chains given below trace back to one sample, sequenced in a study of shared clonotypes between healthy human individuals. Profiled with immunoSEQ multiplex PCR; TCRdb holds only in-frame clones, not every one. This sample carries about 700,000 clones, 90% to 95% of them seen once, and the ten largest clones take 24%. CD45RO-negative, CCR7-selected cells formed the naive CD8 fraction, which excluded terminally differentiated effector memory CD45RA+ cells. The specimen was naive CD8+ T cells sorted from blood. The source of these receptors is a man between 25 and 39 years old in good health.

This CDR3 reads CASSPPLADNTGELFF. The CDR3 DNA reads as TGTGCCAGCAGCCCACCCCTAGCTGACAACACCGGGGAGCTGTTTTTT. The J gene is TRBJ2-2, the V gene TRBV9; the D gene is possibly TRBD2 (5 bases). The germline V gene encodes CDR1 SGDLS and CDR2 YYNGEE. V lost 4 bases to trimming and J lost 2 bases, with 15 bases between them. The CDR3 totals 16 residues. The whole variable domain, filled in from reference TRBV9 and TRBJ2-2, reads DSGVTQTPKHLITATGQRVTLRCSPRSGDLSVYWYQQSLDQGLQFLIQYYNGEERAKGNILERFSAQQFPDLHSELNLSSLELGDSALYFCASSPPLADNTGELFFGEGSRLTVL.

This clone occurred once. Other DNA sequences in this sample translate to the same CDR3. The chain links TRBV7-9 to TRBJ2-1; D remains ambiguous. This CDR3 comprises 12 residues. V was shortened by 1 base and J by 8 bases, with 6 bases between the two germline ends. In germline, CDR1 is SEHNR, CDR2 FQNEAQ (reference sequence). CDR3: CASSLVGDEQFF. CDR3 DNA: TGTGCCAGCAGCTTAGTTGGCGATGAGCAGTTCTTC.

The chain couples TRBV6-1 to TRBJ2-3; 11 positions match TRBD2. In germline, CDR1 is MNHNS, CDR2 SASEGT. Unmatched junction bases numbered 4, after V lost 6 bases and J lost 2 bases. CDR3 length: 15 amino acids. The CDR3 loop is CASSLLAGDTDTQYF. In DNA, the CDR3 is TGTGCCAGCAGCCTACTAGCGGGAGACACAGATACGCAGTATTTT.

This clone turned up a few times. CDR3 residues: CASSPGLNQPQHF. The CDR3 region has the DNA TGTGCCAGCAGCCCGGGGCTCAATCAGCCCCAGCATTTT. This chain uses TRBV11-2 with TRBJ1-5, with TRBD1 as a possible D gene (5 bases). V was trimmed by 5 bases and J by 3 bases, leaving 8 bases between them. CDR1 SGHAT and CDR2 FQNNGV come from the germline V gene. The CDR3 spans 13 residues. Looking up the rest from reference TRBV11-2 and TRBJ1-5 gives the full variable domain: EAGVAQSPRYKIIEKRQSVAFWCNPISGHATLYWYQQILGQGPKLLIQFQNNGVVDDSQLPKDRFSAERLKGVDSTLKIQPAKLEDSAVYLCASSPGLNQPQHFGDGTRLSIL.

This clone was counted between two and nine times. The chain joins TRBV11-2 to TRBJ1-2; D call uncertain. Trimming removed 5 bases from V and 4 bases from J, with 11 bases in between. This CDR3 is 13 amino acids long. Germline V gene sequence: CDR1 SGHAT, CDR2 FQNNGV. The CDR3 sequence is CASSPLQVYGYTF. In nucleotides, the CDR3 is TGTGCCAGCAGCCCCTTGCAGGTCTATGGCTACACCTTC. Drawing the rest from reference TRBV11-2 and TRBJ1-2, the complete variable domain is EAGVAQSPRYKIIEKRQSVAFWCNPISGHATLYWYQQILGQGPKLLIQFQNNGVVDDSQLPKDRFSAERLKGVDSTLKIQPAKLEDSAVYLCASSPLQVYGYTFGSGTRLTVV.

This chain links TRBV5-1 with TRBJ2-1; a possible D gene is TRBD2 (6 bases). Germline V gives CDR1 SGHRS, CDR2 YFSETQ. Trimming stripped 5 bases from V and 3 bases from J, with 12 bases between. The CDR3 runs to 14 residues. The CDR3 coding sequence is TGCGCCAGCAGGGACTACGCCGACTACAATGAGCAGTTCTTC. Its translation is CASRDYADYNEQFF. Full variable domain (remainder filled in from reference TRBV5-1 and TRBJ2-1): KAGVTQTPRYLIKTRGQQVTLSCSPISGHRSVSWYQQTPGQGLQFLFEYFSETQRNKGNFPGRFSGRQFSNSRSEMNVSTLELGDSALYLCASRDYADYNEQFFGPGTRLTVL.

The chain combines TRBV7-8 with TRBJ2-1; 7 bases fit TRBD1. The CDR3 loop spans 17 amino acids. Trimming took 2 bases from V and 3 from J; bases not matched to a gene: 10. CDR1 and CDR2 from the germline V gene are SGHVS and FQNEAQ. CDR3 residues: CASSLSPRQGVYNEQFF. Here the CDR3 DNA reads TGTGCCAGCAGCTTAAGCCCCCGCCAGGGGGTCTACAATGAGCAGTTCTTC.

V gene TRBV10-3 combines with J gene TRBJ2-1; D ambiguous. V lost 0 bases and J 7 bases, leaving 4 bases between the germline ends. CDR1 is ENHRY and CDR2 is SYGVKD in the germline V gene. The CDR3 runs 12 residues. CDR3 sequence (DNA): TGTGCCATCAGTGAGTCCGCGAATGAGCAGTTCTTC. It is translated as CAISESANEQFF.

The CDR3 loop is CASSFQSVRYEQYF. The DNA for the CDR3 is TGCGCCAGCAGCTTCCAGTCTGTTCGATACGAGCAGTACTTC. The chain combines TRBV5-1 with TRBJ2-7; no clear D. The V end lost 2 bases, the J end lost 4 bases, and 13 bases lay between the germline ends. Germline V gene sequence: CDR1 SGHRS, CDR2 YFSETQ. CDR3 size: 14 residues.